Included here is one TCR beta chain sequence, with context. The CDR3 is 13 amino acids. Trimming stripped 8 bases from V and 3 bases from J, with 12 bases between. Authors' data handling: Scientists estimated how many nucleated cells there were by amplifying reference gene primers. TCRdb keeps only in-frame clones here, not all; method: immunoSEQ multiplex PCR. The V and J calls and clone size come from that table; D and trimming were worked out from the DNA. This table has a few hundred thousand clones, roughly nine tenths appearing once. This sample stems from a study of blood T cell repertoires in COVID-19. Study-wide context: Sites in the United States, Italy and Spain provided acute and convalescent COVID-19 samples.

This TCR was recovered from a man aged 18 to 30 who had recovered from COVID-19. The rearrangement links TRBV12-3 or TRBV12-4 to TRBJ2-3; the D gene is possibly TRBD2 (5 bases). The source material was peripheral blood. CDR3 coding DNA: TGTGCCAGCCGGAGGTGGGAGACAGATACGCAGTATTTT. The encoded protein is CASRRWETDTQYF.